Listed below are T cell receptor beta chains from one sample, sequenced in a study of long-term antiretroviral therapy in people with HIV. Data came from immunoSEQ multiplex PCR; TCRdb stores just in-frame clones and leaves some out. The sample records about 30,000 clones, 95% being singletons. The material was unsorted PBMCs, obtained 5.3 years after starting antiretroviral therapy. All receptors derive from a man aged 50 to 60 with HIV. The CDR3 runs from the conserved cysteine through the conserved F or W. The order of the fields is D gene, V gene, J gene, CDR3 protein, CDR3 DNA. The D gene is left open where the match is weak.

d_gene: -
v_gene: TRBV27
j_gene: TRBJ2-1
CDR3aa: CASSRGGGNNEQFF
CDR3nt: TGTGCCAGCAGTAGGGGGGGCGGCAACAATGAGCAGTTCTTC

d_gene: TRBD2
v_gene: TRBV5-4
j_gene: TRBJ2-3
CDR3aa: CASGTSGGANTQYF
CDR3nt: TGTGCCAGCGGTACTAGCGGGGGGGCAAATACGCAGTATTTT

d_gene: TRBD1
v_gene: TRBV29-1
j_gene: TRBJ2-1
CDR3aa: CSPMDRYNEQFF
CDR3nt: TGCAGCCCTATGGACAGGTACAATGAGCAGTTCTTC

d_gene: -
v_gene: TRBV27
j_gene: TRBJ1-5
CDR3aa: CASSLREGTPQHF
CDR3nt: TGTGCCAGCAGTTTGAGAGAAGGTACGCCCCAGCATTTT

d_gene: -
v_gene: TRBV21-1
j_gene: TRBJ2-3
CDR3aa: CASSLPAGESADTQYF
CDR3nt: TGTGCCAGCAGTCTCCCAGCGGGGGAATCGGCAGATACGCAGTATTTT

d_gene: TRBD1
v_gene: TRBV7-8
j_gene: TRBJ2-6
CDR3aa: CASSPRGQDASGANVLTF
CDR3nt: TGTGCCAGCAGCCCGAGGGGGCAGGACGCCTCAGGGGCCAACGTCCTGACTTTC

d_gene: -
v_gene: TRBV27
j_gene: TRBJ2-3
CDR3aa: CASSLRGDTQYF
CDR3nt: TGTGCCAGCAGTTTGCGTGGGGATACGCAGTATTTT

d_gene: -
v_gene: TRBV7-8
j_gene: TRBJ1-4
CDR3aa: CASSLRGANEKLFF
CDR3nt: TGTGCCAGCAGCCTCAGGGGAGCTAATGAAAAACTGTTTTTT

d_gene: -
v_gene: TRBV6-6
j_gene: TRBJ2-7
CDR3aa: CASSYSHGRRLHEQYF
CDR3nt: TGTGCCAGCAGTTACTCCCATGGGAGGCGTCTACACGAGCAGTACTTC

d_gene: TRBD1
v_gene: TRBV18
j_gene: TRBJ1-6
CDR3aa: CASSLPVGQGARSPLHF
CDR3nt: TGTGCCAGCTCACTTCCCGTGGGACAGGGGGCTCGTTCACCCCTCCACTTT

d_gene: TRBD1
v_gene: TRBV6-6
j_gene: TRBJ2-6
CDR3aa: CASSFDRAGANVLTF
CDR3nt: TGTGCCAGCAGTTTCGACAGGGCTGGGGCCAACGTCCTGACTTTC

d_gene: TRBD1
v_gene: TRBV7-6
j_gene: TRBJ2-2
CDR3aa: CASSLVQGGTGELFF
CDR3nt: TGTGCCAGCAGCTTAGTACAGGGGGGCACCGGGGAGCTGTTTTTT

d_gene: -
v_gene: TRBV2
j_gene: TRBJ2-3
CDR3aa: CASSEGGDGDTQYF
CDR3nt: TGTGCCAGCAGTGAAGGGGGAGATGGAGATACGCAGTATTTT